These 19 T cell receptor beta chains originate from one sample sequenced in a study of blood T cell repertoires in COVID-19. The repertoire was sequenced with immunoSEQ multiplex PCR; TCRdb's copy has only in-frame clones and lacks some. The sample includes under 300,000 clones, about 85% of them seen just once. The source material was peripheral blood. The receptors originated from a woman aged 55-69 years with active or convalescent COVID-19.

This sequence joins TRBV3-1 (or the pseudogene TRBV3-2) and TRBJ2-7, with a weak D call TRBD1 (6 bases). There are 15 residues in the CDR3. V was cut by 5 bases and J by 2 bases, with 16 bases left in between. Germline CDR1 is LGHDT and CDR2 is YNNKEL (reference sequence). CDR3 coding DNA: TGTGCCAGCAGCTATTTAACTAGGGGGACCTACGAGCAGTACTTC. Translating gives CASSYLTRGTYEQYF.

CDR3: CASSVGGSGVDEQFF. DNA of the CDR3: TGTGCCAGCAGCGTAGGCGGGAGTGGAGTAGATGAGCAGTTCTTC. The V gene is TRBV9, the J gene TRBJ2-1; 7 bases are a match to TRBD2. The CDR3 extends over 15 amino acids. Trimming removed 0 bases from V and 8 bases from J; junction bases left unmatched: 8. Germline V gene data show CDR1 as SGDLS and CDR2 as YYNGEE.

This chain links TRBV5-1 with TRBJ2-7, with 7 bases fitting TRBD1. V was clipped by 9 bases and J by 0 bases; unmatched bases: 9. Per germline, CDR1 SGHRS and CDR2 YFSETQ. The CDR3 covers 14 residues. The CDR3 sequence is CATQRRDSSYEQYV. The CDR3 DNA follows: TGCGCCACCCAGAGACGGGACAGCTCCTACGAGCAGTACGTC.

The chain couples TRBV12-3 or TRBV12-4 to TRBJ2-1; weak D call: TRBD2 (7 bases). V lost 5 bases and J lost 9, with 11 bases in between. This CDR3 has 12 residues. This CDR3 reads CASSRGRGEQFF. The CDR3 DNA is TGTGCCAGCAGTAGGGGGAGGGGTGAGCAGTTCTTC.

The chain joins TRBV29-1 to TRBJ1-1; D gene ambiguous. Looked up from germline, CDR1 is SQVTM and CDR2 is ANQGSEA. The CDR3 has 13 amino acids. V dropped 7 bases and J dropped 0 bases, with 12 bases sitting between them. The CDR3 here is CSARPGMNTEAFF. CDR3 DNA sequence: TGCAGCGCCCGACCAGGTATGAACACTGAAGCTTTCTTT.

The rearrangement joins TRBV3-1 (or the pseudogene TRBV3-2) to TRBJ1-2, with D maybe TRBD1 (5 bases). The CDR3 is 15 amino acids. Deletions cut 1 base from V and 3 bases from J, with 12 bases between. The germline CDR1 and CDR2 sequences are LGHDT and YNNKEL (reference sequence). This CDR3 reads CASSQALGGDYGYTF. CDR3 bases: TGTGCCAGCAGCCAAGCCTTGGGGGGGGACTATGGCTACACCTTC.

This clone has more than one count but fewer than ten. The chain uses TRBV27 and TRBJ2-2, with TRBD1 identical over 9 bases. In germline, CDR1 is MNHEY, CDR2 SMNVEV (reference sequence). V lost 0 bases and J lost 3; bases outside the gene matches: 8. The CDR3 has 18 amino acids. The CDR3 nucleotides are TGTGCCAGCAGTTTATCGGTTAACAGGGGGCGGCACACCGGGGAGCTGTTTTTT. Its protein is CASSLSVNRGRHTGELFF.

The CDR3 reads CASSQFPSGTDTQYF. The CDR3 region has the DNA TGCGCCAGCAGCCAGTTCCCCAGCGGGACAGATACGCAGTATTTT. This chain connects TRBV10-1 to TRBJ2-3; TRBD2 is a possible D gene (6 bases). V shed 6 bases and J shed 3 bases, with 16 bases lying between them. The CDR3 consists of 15 residues. In germline, CDR1 is WNHNN, CDR2 SYGVQD (reference sequence).

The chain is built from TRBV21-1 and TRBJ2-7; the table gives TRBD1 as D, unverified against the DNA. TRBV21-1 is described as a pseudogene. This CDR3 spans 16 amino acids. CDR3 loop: CASSKAQGCMGYEQYF. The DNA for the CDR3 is TGTGCCAGCAGCAAAGCGCAGGGTTGTATGGGCTACGAGCAGTACTTC.

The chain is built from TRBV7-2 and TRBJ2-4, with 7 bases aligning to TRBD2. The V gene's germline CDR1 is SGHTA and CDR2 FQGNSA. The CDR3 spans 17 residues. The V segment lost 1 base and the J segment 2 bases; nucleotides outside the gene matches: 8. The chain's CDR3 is CASSLGGRGGTKNIQYF. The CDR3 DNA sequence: TGTGCCAGCAGCTTAGGGGGGAGGGGAGGGACCAAAAACATTCAGTACTTC.

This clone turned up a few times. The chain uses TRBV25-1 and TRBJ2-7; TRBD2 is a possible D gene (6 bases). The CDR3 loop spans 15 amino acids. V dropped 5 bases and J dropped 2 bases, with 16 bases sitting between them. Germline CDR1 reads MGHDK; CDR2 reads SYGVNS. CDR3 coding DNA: TGTGCCAGCAGTCCCCGGGACTCCTTCGCCTACGAGCAGTACTTC. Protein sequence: CASSPRDSFAYEQYF.

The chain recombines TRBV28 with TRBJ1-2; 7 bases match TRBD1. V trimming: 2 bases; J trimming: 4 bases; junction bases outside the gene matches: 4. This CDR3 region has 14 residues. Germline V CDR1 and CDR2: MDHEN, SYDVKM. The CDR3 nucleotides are TGTGCCAGCAGTTTAGTGACAGGGACCTATGGCTACACCTTC. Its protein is CASSLVTGTYGYTF.

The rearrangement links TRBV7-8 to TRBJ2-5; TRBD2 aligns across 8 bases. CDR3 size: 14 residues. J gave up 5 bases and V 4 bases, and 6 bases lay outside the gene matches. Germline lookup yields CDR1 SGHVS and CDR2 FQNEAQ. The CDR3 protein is CASSYRTSYETQYF. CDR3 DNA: TGTGCCAGCAGCTACCGGACTAGCTACGAGACCCAGTACTTC. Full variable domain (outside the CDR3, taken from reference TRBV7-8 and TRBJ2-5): GAGVSQSPRYKVAKRGQDVALRCDPISGHVSLFWYQQALGQGPEFLTYFQNEAQLDKSGLPSDRFFAERPEGSVSTLKIQRTQQEDSAVYLCASSYRTSYETQYFGPGTRLLVL.

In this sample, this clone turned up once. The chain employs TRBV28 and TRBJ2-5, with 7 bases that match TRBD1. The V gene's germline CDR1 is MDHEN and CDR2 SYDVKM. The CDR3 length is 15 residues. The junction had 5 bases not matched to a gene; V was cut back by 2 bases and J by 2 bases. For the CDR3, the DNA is TGTGCCAGCAGTTTAGGGTCAGGGGGACAAGAGACCCAGTACTTC. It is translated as CASSLGSGGQETQYF.

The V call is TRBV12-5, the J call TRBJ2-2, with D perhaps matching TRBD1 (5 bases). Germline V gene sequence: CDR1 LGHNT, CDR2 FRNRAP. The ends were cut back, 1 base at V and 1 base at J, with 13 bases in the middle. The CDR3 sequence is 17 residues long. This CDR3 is CASGLGQPAKNTGELFF. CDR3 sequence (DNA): TGTGCTAGTGGTTTGGGACAGCCGGCAAAGAACACCGGGGAGCTGTTTTTT.

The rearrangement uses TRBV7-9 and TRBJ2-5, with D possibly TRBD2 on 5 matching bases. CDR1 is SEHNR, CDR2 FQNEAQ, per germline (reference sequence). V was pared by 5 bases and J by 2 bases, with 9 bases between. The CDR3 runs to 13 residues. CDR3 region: CASSRGTQETQYF. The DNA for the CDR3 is TGTGCCAGCAGCCGGGGTACACAAGAGACCCAGTACTTC.

CDR3 region: CASSYSGQSTDTQYF. The CDR3 DNA reads as TGTGCCAGCAGTTACTCGGGGCAGAGCACAGATACGCAGTATTTT. The chain has TRBV6-5 and TRBJ2-3; possible D gene TRBD1, 5 bases. In germline, CDR1 is MNHEY, CDR2 SVGAGI. V dropped 0 bases and J dropped 0 bases, with 7 bases sitting between them. The CDR3 covers 15 residues.

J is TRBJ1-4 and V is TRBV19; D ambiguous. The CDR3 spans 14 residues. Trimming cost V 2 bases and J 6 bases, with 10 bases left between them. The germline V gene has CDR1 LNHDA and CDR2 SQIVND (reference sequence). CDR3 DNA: TGTGCCAGTAGTATATTACCCCAGGATGAAAAACTGTTTTTT. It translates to CASSILPQDEKLFF.

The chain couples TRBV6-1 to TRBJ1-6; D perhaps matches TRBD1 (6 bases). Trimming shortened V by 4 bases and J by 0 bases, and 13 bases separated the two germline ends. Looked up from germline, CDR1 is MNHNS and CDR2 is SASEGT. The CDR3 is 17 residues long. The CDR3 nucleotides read TGTGCCAGCAGTGCCCTGGGACACTACTCCTATAATTCACCCCTCCACTTT. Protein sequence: CASSALGHYSYNSPLHF.